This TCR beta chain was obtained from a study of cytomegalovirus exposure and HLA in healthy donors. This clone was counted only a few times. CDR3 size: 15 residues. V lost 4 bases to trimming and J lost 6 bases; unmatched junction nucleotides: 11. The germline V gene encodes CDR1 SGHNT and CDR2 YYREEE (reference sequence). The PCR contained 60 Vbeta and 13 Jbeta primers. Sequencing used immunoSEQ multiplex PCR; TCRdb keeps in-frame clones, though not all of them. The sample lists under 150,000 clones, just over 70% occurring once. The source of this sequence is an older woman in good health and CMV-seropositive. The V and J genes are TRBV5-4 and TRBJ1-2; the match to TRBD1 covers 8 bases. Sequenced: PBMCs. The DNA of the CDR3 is TGTGCCAGCAGCGCCCGGACAGGGTCATTCGATGGCTACACCTTC. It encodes CASSARTGSFDGYTF. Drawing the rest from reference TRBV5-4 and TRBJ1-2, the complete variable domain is ETGVTQSPTHLIKTRGQQVTLRCSSQSGHNTVSWYQQALGQGPQFIFQYYREEENGRGNFPPRFSGLQFPNYSSELNVNALELDDSALYLCASSARTGSFDGYTFGSGTRLTVV.